The sequence of this TCR beta chain was determined in a study of blood T cell repertoires in COVID-19. For the study at large: Samples taken during acute and convalescent COVID-19 were collected in the United States, Italy and Spain. T cells, B-cell-depleted T cells, or PBMCs supplied cDNA or gDNA.

Under the authors' procedure: Reference gene primer amplification gave nucleated cell count estimates. Data came from immunoSEQ multiplex PCR; TCRdb stores just in-frame clones and leaves some out. Clone size and V and J calls were adopted from that table, with D and trimming inferred from the DNA. The sample yields a few hundred thousand clones, over 80% seen once. This receptor was obtained from a woman between 45 and 60 years old with COVID-19, enrolled during active disease. Sequencing was performed on peripheral blood.

The CDR3 reads CASSRGGALANYGYTF. Here the CDR3 DNA reads TGTGCCAGCAGCCGGGGGGGGGCCCTAGCTAACTATGGCTACACCTTC. The rearrangement uses TRBV5-4 and TRBJ1-2; possible D gene TRBD1, 6 bases. Trimming took 4 bases from V and 0 from J, leaving 16 bases between them. The CDR3 length is 16 residues. In germline, CDR1 is SGHNT, CDR2 YYREEE (reference sequence). The full variable domain, with the rest looked up from reference TRBV5-4 and TRBJ1-2, is ETGVTQSPTHLIKTRGQQVTLRCSSQSGHNTVSWYQQALGQGPQFIFQYYREEENGRGNFPPRFSGLQFPNYSSELNVNALELDDSALYLCASSRGGALANYGYTFGSGTRLTVV.